This T cell receptor delta chain was obtained from a study of gamma-delta chains in newborns, infants, children. Study details: Innate gammadelta T cells reportedly expand polyclonally right after birth, driven by microbial exposure, per the title.

This clone is medium-sized by share. CDR3 length: 19 residues. The V end was cut by 4 bases, the J end by 4 bases, with 20 bases between. Germline V CDR1 and CDR2: TSWWSYY, QGS. TCRdb redid the clone calls on the reads with CATT. The repertoire consists of about 4,900 delta-chain clones, with under 4% occurring once and the leading ten covering less than 9.5%. This receptor was identified in a child who was a newborn, infant or young child, either healthy, febrile or measles-vaccinated (not recorded which). This sequence joins TRDV1 and TRDJ3; a weak D match, TRDD3 (6 bases). Sequences were obtained from blood. The CDR3 sequence is CALGGGWGDTTWDTRQMFF. CDR3 sequence (DNA): TGTGCTCTTGGGGGTGGTTGGGGAGATACGACTTGGGACACCCGACAGATGTTTTTC.